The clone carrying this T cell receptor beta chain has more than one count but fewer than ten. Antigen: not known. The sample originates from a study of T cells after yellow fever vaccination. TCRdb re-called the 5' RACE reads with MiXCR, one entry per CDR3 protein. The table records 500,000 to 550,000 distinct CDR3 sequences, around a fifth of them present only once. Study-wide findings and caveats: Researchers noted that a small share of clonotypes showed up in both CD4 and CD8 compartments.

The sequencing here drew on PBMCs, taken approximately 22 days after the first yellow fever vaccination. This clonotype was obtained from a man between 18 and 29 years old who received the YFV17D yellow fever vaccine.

The CDR3 coding sequence is TGTGCCAGCAGTTTATACGGGGGGGATACGCAGTATTTT. Encoded protein: CASSLYGGDTQYF. J is TRBJ2-3 and V is TRBV28; 7 nucleotides align to TRBD2. V gave up 1 base and J gave up 6 bases; unmatched junction bases: 1. The CDR3 has 13 residues. Germline V gene data show CDR1 as MDHEN and CDR2 as SYDVKM.